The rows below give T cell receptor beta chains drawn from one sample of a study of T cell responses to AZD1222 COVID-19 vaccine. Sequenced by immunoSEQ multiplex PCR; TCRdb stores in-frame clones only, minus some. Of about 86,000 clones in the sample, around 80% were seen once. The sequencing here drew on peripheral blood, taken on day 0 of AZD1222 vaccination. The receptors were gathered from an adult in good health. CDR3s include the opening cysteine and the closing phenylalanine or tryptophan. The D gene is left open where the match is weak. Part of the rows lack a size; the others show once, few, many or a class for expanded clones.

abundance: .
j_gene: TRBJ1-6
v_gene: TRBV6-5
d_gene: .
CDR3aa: CASSYRVWNSPLHF
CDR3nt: TGTGCCAGCAGCTACAGGGTTTGGAATTCACCCCTCCACTTT

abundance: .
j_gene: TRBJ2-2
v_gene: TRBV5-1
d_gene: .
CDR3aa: CASGPWTTNTGELFF
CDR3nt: TGCGCCAGTGGCCCGTGGACTACGAACACCGGGGAGCTGTTTTTT

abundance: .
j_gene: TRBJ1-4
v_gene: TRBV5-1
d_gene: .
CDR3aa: CASSKRPDYNEKLFF
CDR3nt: TGCGCCAGCAGCAAGAGACCGGACTATAATGAAAAACTGTTTTTT

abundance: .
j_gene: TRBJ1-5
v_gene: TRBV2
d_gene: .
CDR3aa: CASSDGQNQPQHF
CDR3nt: TGTGCCAGCAGTGACGGTCAGAATCAGCCCCAGCATTTT

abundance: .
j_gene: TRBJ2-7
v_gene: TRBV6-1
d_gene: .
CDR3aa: CASSEKIGQIYEQYF
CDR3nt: TGTGCCAGCAGTGAAAAGATAGGTCAAATCTACGAGCAGTACTTC

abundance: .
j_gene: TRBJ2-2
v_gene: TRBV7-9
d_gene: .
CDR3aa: CASSRNDANTGELFF
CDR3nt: TGTGCCAGCAGCAGGAATGACGCGAACACCGGGGAGCTGTTTTTT

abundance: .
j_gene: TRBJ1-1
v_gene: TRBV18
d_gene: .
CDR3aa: CASSPTRADRHTEAFF
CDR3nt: TGTGCCAGCTCACCAACGAGGGCAGACCGGCACACTGAAGCTTTCTTT

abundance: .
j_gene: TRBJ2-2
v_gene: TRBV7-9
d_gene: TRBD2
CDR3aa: CASRGGRAETGELFF
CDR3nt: TGTGCCAGCCGGGGCGGGAGGGCCGAGACCGGGGAGCTGTTTTTT

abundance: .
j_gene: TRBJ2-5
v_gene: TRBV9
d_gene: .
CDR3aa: CASSPRGAETQYF
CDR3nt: TGTGCCAGCAGCCCAAGGGGGGCAGAGACCCAGTACTTC

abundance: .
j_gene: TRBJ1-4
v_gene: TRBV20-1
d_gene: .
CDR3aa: CSASWGGGREKLFF
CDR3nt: TGCAGTGCTAGTTGGGGGGGAGGAAGGGAAAAACTGTTTTTT

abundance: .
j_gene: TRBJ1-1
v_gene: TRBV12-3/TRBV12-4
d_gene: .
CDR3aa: CASTQTGGREAFF
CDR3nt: TGTGCCAGCACCCAGACCGGGGGACGTGAAGCTTTCTTT

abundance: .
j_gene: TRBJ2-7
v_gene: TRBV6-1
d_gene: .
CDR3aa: CASSAGLQSSYEQYF
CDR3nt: TGTGCCAGCAGTGCGGGACTCCAGAGCTCCTACGAGCAGTACTTC

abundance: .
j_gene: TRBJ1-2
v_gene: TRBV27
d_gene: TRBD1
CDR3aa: CASKPNRGGYTF
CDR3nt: TGTGCCAGCAAACCGAACAGGGGGGGCTACACCTTC

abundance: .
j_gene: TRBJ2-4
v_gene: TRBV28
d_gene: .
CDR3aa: CASSPRSLAKNIQYF
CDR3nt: TGTGCCAGCAGTCCCCGCTCTCTAGCCAAAAACATTCAGTACTTC

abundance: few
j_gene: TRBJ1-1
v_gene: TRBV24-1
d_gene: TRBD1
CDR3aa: CATRGDRENTEAFF
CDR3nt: TGTGCCACCCGGGGGGACAGGGAGAACACTGAAGCTTTCTTT

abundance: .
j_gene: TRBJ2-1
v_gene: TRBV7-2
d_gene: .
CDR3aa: CASSLRASNGNEQFF
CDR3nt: TGTGCCAGCAGCTTAAGGGCTAGCAATGGCAATGAGCAGTTCTTC

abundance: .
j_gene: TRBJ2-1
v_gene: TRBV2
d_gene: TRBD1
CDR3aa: CASTGQGYNEQFF
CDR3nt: TGTGCCAGCACCGGACAGGGGTACAATGAGCAGTTCTTC

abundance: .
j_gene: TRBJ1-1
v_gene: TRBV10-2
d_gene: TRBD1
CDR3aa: CASIQGEEETEAFF
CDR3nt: TGCGCCAGCATCCAGGGGGAAGAGGAAACTGAAGCTTTCTTT